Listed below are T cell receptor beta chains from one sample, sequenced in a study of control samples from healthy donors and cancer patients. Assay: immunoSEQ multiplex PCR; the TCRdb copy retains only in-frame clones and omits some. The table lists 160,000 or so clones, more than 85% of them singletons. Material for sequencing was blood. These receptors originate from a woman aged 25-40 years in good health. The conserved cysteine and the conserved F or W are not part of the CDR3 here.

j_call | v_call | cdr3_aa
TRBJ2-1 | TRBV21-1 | ASPNRGGPGDREQF
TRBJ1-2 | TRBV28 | ASSQLGYGYT
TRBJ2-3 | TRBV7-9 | ASLSVQGLGGSGY
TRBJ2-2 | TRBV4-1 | ASSPTVSGELF
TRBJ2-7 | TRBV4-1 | ASSPTPTSGIYEQY
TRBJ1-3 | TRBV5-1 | ASRDGSSGNTIY
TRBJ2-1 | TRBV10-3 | AISELAVYNEQF
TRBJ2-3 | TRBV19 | ASSIDGSTDTQY
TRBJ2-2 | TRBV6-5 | ASRNTGELF
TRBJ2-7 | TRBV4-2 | ASSHPPGAGGTYEQY
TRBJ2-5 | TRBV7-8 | ASSSRSRDRALETQY
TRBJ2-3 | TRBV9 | ASSVLAGGTDTQY
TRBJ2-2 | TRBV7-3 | ASSFSPVPGELF
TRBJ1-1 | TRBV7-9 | ASSLKQDSNTEAF
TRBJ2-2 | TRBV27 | ASSREGLAGLTGELF
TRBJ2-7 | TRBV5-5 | ASSLLGLDEQY
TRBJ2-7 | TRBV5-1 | ASSPPRGSSYEQY
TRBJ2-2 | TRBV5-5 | ASRLGPGPNTGELF
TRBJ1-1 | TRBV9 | ASSPIEGTVNTEAF
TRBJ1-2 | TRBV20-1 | SASWGGTYGYT
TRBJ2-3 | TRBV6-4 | ASSDGQGSSDTQY
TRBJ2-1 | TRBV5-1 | ASSYGAGRYYNEQF
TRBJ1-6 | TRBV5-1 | ASQQGANSPLH